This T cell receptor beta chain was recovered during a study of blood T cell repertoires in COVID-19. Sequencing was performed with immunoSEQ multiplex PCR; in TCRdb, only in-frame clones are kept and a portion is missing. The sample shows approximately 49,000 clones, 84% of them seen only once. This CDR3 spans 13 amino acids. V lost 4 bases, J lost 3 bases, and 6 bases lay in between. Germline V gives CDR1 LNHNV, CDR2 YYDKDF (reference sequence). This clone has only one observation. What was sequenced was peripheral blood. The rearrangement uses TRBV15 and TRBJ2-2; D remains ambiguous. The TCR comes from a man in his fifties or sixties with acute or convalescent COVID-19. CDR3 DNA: TGTGCCACCAGCACCCGGGACACCGGGGAGCTGTTTTTT. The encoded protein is CATSTRDTGELFF.